This TCR beta chain is drawn from a study of CD8 T cells in ankylosing spondylitis. Findings and limits, study-wide: Previously reported in reactive arthritis synovial fluid and blood were some of the motif variants. According to the report, clones linked to the disease were significantly enriched in matched synovial fluid samples taken from ankylosing spondylitis patients.

V trimming: 3 bases; J trimming: 1 base; junction bases outside the gene matches: 6. This CDR3 contains 17 residues. Germline-derived CDR1 and CDR2 are SGHVS and FQNEAQ. A remark on this clonotype: Its specificity is not known.

It was by quantitative 5'-RACE with molecular barcodes that TCR beta libraries were made. TCRdb reprocessed the 5' RACE reads with MiXCR, giving one entry per CDR3 protein. Among about 280,000 distinct CDR3 sequences listed, about 19% were seen once. The chain joins TRBV7-8 to TRBJ2-2, with TRBD2 matching 9 bases. The specimen was blood, either unsorted or a sorted T cell fraction (not recorded which). The TCR sequence derives from a male donor with ankylosing spondylitis or in good health (not recorded which). The CDR3 loop reads CASSLRSTSGNTGELFF. The CDR3 DNA is TGTGCCAGCAGCTTGAGGTCGACTAGCGGGAACACCGGGGAGCTGTTTTTT.